The entry that follows covers one TCR beta chain sequence. Its antigen is currently unknown. The authors made TCR cDNA by 5'RACE template switching, adding a universal primer site and UMIs. TCRdb reanalysed the 5' RACE reads using MiXCR and keeps one entry per CDR3 protein. This sample has 400,000 or so distinct CDR3 sequences, with around 19% found just once. V was trimmed by 5 bases and J by 0 bases, leaving 14 bases between them. The CDR3 spans 16 residues. Germline V gene data show CDR1 as SGHTA and CDR2 as FQGTGA. The entry originates in a study of T cells after yellow fever vaccination. Findings and caveats of the study: Clones that expanded after primary vaccination mostly reappeared after the booster (roughly 96% CD4, around 87% CD8).

Here the sequenced sample was PBMCs, taken before the yellow fever booster vaccination. This TCR came from a young man who received the YFV17D yellow fever vaccine. This chain links TRBV7-3 with TRBJ2-4; D might be TRBD1 (5 bases). The CDR3 region is CASSEDSLQAKNIQYF. CDR3 nucleotide sequence: TGTGCCAGCAGCGAAGACAGCCTACAAGCCAAAAACATTCAGTACTTC.